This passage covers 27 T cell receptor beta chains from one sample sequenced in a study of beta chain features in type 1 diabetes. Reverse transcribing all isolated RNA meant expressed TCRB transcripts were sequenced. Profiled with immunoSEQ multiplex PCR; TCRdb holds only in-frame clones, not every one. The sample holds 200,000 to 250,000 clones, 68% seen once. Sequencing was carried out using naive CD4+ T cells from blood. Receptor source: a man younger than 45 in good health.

The CDR3 protein is CASTREGLAVSGANVLTF. The CDR3 DNA reads as TGTGCCAGCACTAGGGAGGGACTAGCGGTGTCTGGGGCCAACGTCCTGACTTTC. The rearrangement links TRBV2 to TRBJ2-6; TRBD2 aligns across 11 bases. Germline V gene sequence: CDR1 SNHLY, CDR2 FYNNEI. V shed 7 bases and J 1 base; nucleotides not matched to a gene: 9. The length of the CDR3 is 18 residues.

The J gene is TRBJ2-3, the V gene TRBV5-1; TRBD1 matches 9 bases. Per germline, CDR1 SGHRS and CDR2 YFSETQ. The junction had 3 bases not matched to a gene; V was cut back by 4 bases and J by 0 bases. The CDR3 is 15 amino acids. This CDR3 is CASSRGTGSTDTQYF. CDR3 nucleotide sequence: TGCGCCAGCAGCCGAGGGACAGGGAGCACAGATACGCAGTATTTT.

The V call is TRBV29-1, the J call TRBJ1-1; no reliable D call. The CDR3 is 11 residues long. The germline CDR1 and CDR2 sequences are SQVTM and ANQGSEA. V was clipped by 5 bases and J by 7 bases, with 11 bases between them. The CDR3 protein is CSVSHVGEAFF. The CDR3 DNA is TGCAGCGTTTCCCACGTGGGTGAAGCTTTCTTT.

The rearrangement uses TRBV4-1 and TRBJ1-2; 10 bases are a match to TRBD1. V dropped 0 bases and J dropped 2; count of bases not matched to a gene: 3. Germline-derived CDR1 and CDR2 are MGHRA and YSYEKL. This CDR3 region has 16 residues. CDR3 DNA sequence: TGCGCCAGCAGCCAAGAGGGACAGGGGATCAACTATGGCTACACCTTC. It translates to CASSQEGQGINYGYTF.

CDR3 DNA sequence: TGTGCCAGCAGACCTGCGGGGGCGAAAGATACGCAGTATTTT. Amino acid sequence: CASRPAGAKDTQYF. The genes are TRBV7-2 and TRBJ2-3; tentatively, D is TRBD2 (7 bases). V was pared by 6 bases and J by 5 bases, with 15 bases between. Germline CDR1 reads SGHTA; CDR2 reads FQGNSA. This CDR3 comprises 14 residues.

The CDR3 coding sequence is TGCAGCGTTGACGGGGGGAATGAAGCTTTCTTT. Its protein product is CSVDGGNEAFF. The chain recombines TRBV29-1 with TRBJ1-1; maybe TRBD1 (5 bases). CDR3 length: 11 residues. The germline CDR1 and CDR2 sequences are SQVTM and ANQGSEA. Trimming shortened V by 3 bases and J by 7 bases, and 9 bases separated the two germline ends.

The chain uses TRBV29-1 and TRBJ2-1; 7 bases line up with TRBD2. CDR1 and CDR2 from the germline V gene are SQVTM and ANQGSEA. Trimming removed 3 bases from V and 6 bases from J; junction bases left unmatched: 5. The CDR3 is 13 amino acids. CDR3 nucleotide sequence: TGCAGCGTTGAGAGCGGCGGGGGCAATGAGCAGTTCTTC. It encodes CSVESGGGNEQFF.

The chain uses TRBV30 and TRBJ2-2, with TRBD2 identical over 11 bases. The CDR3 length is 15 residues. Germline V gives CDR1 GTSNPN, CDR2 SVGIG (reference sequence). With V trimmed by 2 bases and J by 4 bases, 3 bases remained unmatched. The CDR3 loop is CAWSRTSGLTGELFF. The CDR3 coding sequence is TGTGCCTGGAGTCGGACTAGCGGGCTCACCGGGGAGCTGTTTTTT.

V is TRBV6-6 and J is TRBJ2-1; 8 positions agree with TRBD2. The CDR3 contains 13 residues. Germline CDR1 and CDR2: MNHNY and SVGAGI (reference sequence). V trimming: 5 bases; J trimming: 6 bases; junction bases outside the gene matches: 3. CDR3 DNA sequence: TGTGCCAGCAGTCCCGGGGGGGCCAATGAGCAGTTCTTC. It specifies CASSPGGANEQFF.

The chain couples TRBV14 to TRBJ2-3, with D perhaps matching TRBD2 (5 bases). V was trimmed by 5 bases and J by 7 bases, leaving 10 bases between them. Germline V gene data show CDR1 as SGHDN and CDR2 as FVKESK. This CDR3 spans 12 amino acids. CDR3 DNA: TGTGCCAGCAGCGTCCGGACTTATACGCAGTATTTT. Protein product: CASSVRTYTQYF.

The CDR3 DNA follows: TGTGCCTGGAGTGTCCGAGGGGGTAATTCACCCCTCCACTTT. Residues: CAWSVRGGNSPLHF. The chain uses TRBV30 and TRBJ1-6; tentative D call: TRBD1 (6 bases). Germline V gene lookup returns CDR1 GTSNPN and CDR2 SVGIG (reference sequence). CDR3 size: 14 residues. The V and J ends lost 0 bases and 6 bases respectively, with 9 bases between them. Full variable domain (remainder filled in from reference TRBV30 and TRBJ1-6): SQTIHQWPATLVQPVGSPLSLECTVEGTSNPNLYWYRQAAGRGLQLLFYSVGIGQISSEVPQNLSASRPQDRQFILSSKKLLLSDSGFYLCAWSVRGGNSPLHFGNGTRLTVT.

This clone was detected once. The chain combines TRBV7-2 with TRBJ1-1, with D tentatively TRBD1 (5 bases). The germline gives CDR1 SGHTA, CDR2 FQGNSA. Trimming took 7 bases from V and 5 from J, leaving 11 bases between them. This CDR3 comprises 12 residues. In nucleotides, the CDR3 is TGTGCCAGCACCCTCGAGGGGACTGAAGCTTTCTTT. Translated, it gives CASTLEGTEAFF. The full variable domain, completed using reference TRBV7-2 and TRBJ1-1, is GAGVSQSPSNKVTEKGKDVELRCDPISGHTALYWYRQSLGQGLEFLIYFQGNSAPDKSGLPSDRFSAERTGGSVSTLTIQRTQQEDSAVYLCASTLEGTEAFFGQGTRLTVV.

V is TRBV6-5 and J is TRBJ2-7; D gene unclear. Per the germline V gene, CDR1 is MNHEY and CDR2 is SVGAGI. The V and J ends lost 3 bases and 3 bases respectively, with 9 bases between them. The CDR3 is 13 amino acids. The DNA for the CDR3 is TGTGCCAGCAGTTATCGCGGCCGCTACGAGCAGTACTTC. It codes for CASSYRGRYEQYF.

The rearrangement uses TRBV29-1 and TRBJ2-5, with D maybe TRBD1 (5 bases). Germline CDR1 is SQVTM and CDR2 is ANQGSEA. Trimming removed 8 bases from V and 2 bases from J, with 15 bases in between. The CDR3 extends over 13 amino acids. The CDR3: CSIRQLSQETQYF. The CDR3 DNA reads TGCAGCATCCGACAGCTATCTCAAGAGACCCAGTACTTC.

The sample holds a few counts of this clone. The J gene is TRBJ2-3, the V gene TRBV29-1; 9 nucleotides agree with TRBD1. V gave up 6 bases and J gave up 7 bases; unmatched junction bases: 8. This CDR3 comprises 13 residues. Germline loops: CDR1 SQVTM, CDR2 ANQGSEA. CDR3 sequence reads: CSVAGQGLHTQYF. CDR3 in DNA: TGCAGCGTGGCCGGACAGGGGCTTCATACGCAGTATTTT.

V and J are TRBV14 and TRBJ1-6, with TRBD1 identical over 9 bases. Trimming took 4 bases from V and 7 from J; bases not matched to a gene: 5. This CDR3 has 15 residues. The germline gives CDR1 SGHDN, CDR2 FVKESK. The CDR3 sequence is CASSRLQGANSPLHF. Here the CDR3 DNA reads TGTGCCAGCAGCCGACTACAGGGGGCGAATTCACCCCTCCACTTT.

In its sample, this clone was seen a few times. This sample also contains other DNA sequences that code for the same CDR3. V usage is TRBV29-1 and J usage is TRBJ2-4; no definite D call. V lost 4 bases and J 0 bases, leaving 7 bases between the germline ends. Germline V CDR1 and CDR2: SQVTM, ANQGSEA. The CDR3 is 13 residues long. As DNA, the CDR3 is TGCAGCGTTGCGGGCCTAGCCAAAAACATTCAGTACTTC. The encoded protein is CSVAGLAKNIQYF. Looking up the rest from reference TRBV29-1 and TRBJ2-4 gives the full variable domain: SAVISQKPSRDICQRGTSLTIQCQVDSQVTMMFWYRQQPGQSLTLIATANQGSEATYESGFVIDKFPISRPNLTFSTLTVSNMSPEDSSIYLCSVAGLAKNIQYFGAGTRLSVL.

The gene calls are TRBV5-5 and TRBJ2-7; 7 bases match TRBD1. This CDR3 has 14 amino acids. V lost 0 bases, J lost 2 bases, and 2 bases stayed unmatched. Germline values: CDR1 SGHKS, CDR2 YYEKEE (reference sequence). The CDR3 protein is CASSLGQGAYEQYF. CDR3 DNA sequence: TGTGCCAGCAGCTTGGGACAGGGAGCCTACGAGCAGTACTTC.

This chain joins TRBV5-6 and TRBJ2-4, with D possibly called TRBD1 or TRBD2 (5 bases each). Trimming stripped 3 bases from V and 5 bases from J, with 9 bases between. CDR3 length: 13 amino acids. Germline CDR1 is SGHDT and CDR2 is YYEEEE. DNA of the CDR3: TGTGCCAGCAGCTGGGGGAACCAAAACATTCAGTACTTC. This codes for CASSWGNQNIQYF.

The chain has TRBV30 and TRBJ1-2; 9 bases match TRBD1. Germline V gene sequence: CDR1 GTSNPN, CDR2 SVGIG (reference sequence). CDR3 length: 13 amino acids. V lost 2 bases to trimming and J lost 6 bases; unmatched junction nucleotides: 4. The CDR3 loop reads CAWSTGGNDGYTF. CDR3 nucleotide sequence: TGTGCCTGGAGTACAGGGGGCAATGATGGCTACACCTTC.

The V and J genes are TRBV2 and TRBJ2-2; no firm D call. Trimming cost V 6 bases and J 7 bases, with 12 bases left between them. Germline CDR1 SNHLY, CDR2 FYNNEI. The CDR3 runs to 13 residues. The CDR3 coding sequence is TGTGCCAGCAGGGACGGCCTGCTCGGGGAGCTGTTTTTT. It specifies CASRDGLLGELFF.

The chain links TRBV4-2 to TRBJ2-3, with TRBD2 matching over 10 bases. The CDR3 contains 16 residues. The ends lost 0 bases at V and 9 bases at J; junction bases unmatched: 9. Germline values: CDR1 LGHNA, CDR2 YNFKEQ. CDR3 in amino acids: CASSQDRLAGEPTQYF. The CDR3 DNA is TGTGCCAGCAGCCAAGATAGGCTAGCGGGGGAGCCCACGCAGTATTTT.

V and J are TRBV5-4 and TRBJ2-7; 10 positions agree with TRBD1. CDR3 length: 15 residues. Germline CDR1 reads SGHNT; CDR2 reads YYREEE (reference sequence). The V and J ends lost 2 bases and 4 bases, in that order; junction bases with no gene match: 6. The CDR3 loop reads CASSFPGTGVYEQYF. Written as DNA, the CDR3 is TGTGCCAGCAGCTTCCCCGGGACAGGGGTATACGAGCAGTACTTC. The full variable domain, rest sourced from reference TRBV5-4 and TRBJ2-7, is ETGVTQSPTHLIKTRGQQVTLRCSSQSGHNTVSWYQQALGQGPQFIFQYYREEENGRGNFPPRFSGLQFPNYSSELNVNALELDDSALYLCASSFPGTGVYEQYFGPGTRLTVT.

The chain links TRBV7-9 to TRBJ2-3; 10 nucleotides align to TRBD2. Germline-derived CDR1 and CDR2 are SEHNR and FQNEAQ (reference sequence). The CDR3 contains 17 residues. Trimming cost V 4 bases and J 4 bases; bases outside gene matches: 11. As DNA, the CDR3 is TGTGCCAGCAGCTCTAAGATCACTAGCGGGGTCTCAGATACGCAGTATTTT. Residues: CASSSKITSGVSDTQYF.

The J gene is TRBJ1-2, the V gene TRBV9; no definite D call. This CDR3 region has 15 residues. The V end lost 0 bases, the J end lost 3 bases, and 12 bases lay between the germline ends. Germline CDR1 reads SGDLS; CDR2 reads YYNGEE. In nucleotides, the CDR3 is TGTGCCAGCAGCGTAGTTGATACTACCTACTATGGCTACACCTTC. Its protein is CASSVVDTTYYGYTF.

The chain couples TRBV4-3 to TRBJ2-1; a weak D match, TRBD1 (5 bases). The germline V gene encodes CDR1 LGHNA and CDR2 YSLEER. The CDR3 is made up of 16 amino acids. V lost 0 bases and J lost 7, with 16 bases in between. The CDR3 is CASSQDGGASLNEQFF. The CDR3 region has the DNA TGCGCCAGCAGCCAAGATGGTGGGGCGAGTCTTAATGAGCAGTTCTTC.

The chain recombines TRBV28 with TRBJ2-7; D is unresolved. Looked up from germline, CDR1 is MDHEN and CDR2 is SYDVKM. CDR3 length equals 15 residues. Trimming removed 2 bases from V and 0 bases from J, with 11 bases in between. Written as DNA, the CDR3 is TGTGCCAGCAGTTTAGGATCCCTTAGCTCCTACGAGCAGTACTTC. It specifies CASSLGSLSSYEQYF. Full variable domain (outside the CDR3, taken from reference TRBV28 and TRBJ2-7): DVKVTQSSRYLVKRTGEKVFLECVQDMDHENMFWYRQDPGLGLRLIYFSYDVKMKEKGDIPEGYSVSREKKERFSLILESASTNQTSMYLCASSLGSLSSYEQYFGPGTRLTVT.